This T cell receptor (beta chain) was recorded in a study of blood T cell repertoires in COVID-19. At the level of the study: Researchers got acute and convalescent COVID-19 samples from the United States, Italy and Spain. PBMCs, B-cell-depleted T cells, or T cells provided the cDNA or gDNA that made up the material.

As processed by the authors: For nucleated cells, counts were estimated from reference gene primer amplification. The method was immunoSEQ multiplex PCR; TCRdb's version includes in-frame clones alone and lacks a portion of them. The V and J calls and the clone size are those of that table, but D and trimming were determined from the DNA. The data contain about 260,000 clones, approximately 81% of them singletons. Sequencing was done on a sample of peripheral blood. This TCR came from a man in his 60s with acute or convalescent COVID-19.

This CDR3 is CASSLGVGGRNTEAFF. CDR3 DNA: TGCGCCAGCAGCTTGGGGGTAGGAGGGAGAAACACTGAAGCTTTCTTT. The rearrangement links TRBV5-1 to TRBJ1-1, with D unresolved. Trimming removed 0 bases from V and 2 bases from J, with 14 bases in between. The CDR3 runs to 16 residues. The V gene's germline CDR1 is SGHRS and CDR2 YFSETQ.